This T cell receptor beta chain was captured in a study of T cell responses to AZD1222 COVID-19 vaccine. Study-wide findings and caveats: Across spike, vaccine-associated CD4 TCRs were found, dominant at 160-218 and 743-854. Baseline serology detected seropositivity in only a handful of AZD1222 recipients. Within unmutated variant regions lay the reported targets of nearly half of spike-specific TCRs. Breadth and depth of Spike-specific TCRs rose after two AZD1222 doses.

Of note for this clone: Its antigen is not identified.

The trim removed 1 base at V and 5 bases at J, leaving 13 bases unmatched. The CDR3 has 17 amino acids. The germline V gene has CDR1 SGHNT and CDR2 YENEEA. TCRdb's copy holds only in-frame clones and misses some; the assay was immunoSEQ multiplex PCR. The sample consists of 100,000 to 150,000 clones, 80% to 90% of them appearing once. The chain links TRBV11-3 to TRBJ2-5; TRBD2 agrees at 7 bases. The source was peripheral blood, collected on day 0 of AZD1222 vaccination. The clonotype was recovered from an adult in good health. CDR3 in amino acids: CASSLGGGPGGGETQYF. CDR3 DNA sequence: TGTGCCAGCAGCTTAGGGGGAGGGCCTGGAGGCGGCGAGACCCAGTACTTC.